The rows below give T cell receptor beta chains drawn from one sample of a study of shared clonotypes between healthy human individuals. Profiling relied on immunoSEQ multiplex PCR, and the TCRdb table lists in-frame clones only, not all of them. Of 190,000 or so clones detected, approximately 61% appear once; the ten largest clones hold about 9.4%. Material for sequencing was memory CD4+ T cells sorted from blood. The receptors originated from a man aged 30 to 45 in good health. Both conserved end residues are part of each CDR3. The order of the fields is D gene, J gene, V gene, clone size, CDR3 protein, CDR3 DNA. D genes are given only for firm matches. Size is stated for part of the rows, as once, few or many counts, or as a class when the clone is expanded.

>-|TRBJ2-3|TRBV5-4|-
CASSLGGLASATDTQYF
TGTGCCAGCAGCTTGGGGGGTTTAGCTAGCGCCACAGATACGCAGTATTTT
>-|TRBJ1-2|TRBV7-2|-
CASSLAGGGANYGYTF
TGTGCCAGCAGCTTAGCCGGGGGGGGCGCGAACTATGGCTACACCTTC
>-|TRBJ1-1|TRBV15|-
CATSRDLGGNEAFF
TGTGCCACCAGCAGAGATCTAGGGGGTAATGAAGCTTTCTTT
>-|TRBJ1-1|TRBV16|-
CASSADRNTEAFF
TGTGCCAGCAGCGCTGACAGGAACACTGAAGCTTTCTTT
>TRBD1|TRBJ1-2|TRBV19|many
CASSVTGGYGYTF
TGTGCCAGTAGTGTAACAGGGGGCTATGGCTACACCTTC
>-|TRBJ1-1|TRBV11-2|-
CASSLAAGMANTEAFF
TGTGCCAGCAGCTTAGCGGCGGGGATGGCGAACACTGAAGCTTTCTTT
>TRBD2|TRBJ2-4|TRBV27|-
CASSSLSGSLYF
TGTGCCAGCAGTTCCCTTAGCGGGAGTTTGTACTTC
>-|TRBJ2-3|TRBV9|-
CASSVGMLDDSDTQYF
TGTGCCAGCAGCGTAGGGATGCTAGATGATTCAGATACGCAGTATTTT
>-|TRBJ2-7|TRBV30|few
CAWSAGTLNYEQYF
TGTGCCTGGAGCGCCGGGACCCTTAACTACGAGCAGTACTTC
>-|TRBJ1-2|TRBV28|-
CASSLGAGVFTF
TGTGCCAGCAGTCTAGGGGCAGGGGTGTTCACCTTC
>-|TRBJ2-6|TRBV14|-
CASSTLGANVLTF
TGTGCCAGCTCTACGCTTGGGGCCAACGTCCTGACTTTC
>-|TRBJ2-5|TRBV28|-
CASTHRREQYF
TGTGCCAGCACCCACCGTAGGGAACAGTACTTC
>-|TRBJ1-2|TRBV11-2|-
CASSLDIGANYGYTF
TGTGCCAGCAGCTTAGATATCGGGGCGAACTATGGCTACACCTTC
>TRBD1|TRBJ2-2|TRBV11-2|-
CASREQGGNTGELFF
TGTGCCAGCCGAGAACAGGGGGGAAACACCGGGGAGCTGTTTTTT
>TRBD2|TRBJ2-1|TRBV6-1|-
CASSDFLDMGLAGVWSEQFF
TGTGCCAGCAGTGATTTTCTGGATATGGGACTAGCGGGAGTGTGGAGTGAGCAGTTCTTC
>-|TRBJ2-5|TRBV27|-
CASSLGPPQGKTQYF
TGTGCCAGCAGTTTGGGGCCGCCCCAGGGGAAGACCCAGTACTTC
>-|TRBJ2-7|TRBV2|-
CASTPGGRLSF
TGTGCCAGCACCCCTGGGGGGAGGCTGTCCTTC
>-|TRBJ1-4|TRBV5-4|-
CASSLAGAGSEKLFF
TGTGCCAGCAGCTTGGCCGGGGCTGGAAGTGAAAAACTGTTTTTT
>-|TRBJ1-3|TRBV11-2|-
CASSLTEQFSGNTIYF
TGTGCCAGCAGCCTGACGGAGCAGTTCTCTGGAAACACCATATATTTT
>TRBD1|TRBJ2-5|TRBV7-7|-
CASSSGTGLQETQYF
TGTGCCAGCAGCTCCGGGACAGGACTCCAAGAGACCCAGTACTTC
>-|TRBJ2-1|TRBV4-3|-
CASSHGPGRVVDNEQFF
TGCGCCAGCAGCCACGGACCCGGACGAGTTGTGGACAATGAGCAGTTCTTC
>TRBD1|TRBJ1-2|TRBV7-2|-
CASSLQDRKNYGYTF
TGTGCCAGCAGCTTACAGGACAGGAAAAACTATGGCTACACCTTC
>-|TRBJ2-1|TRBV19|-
CASSLGAVSYNEQFF
TGTGCCAGTAGTCTGGGGGCCGTCTCCTACAATGAGCAGTTCTTC
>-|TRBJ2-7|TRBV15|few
CATSREALDYEQYF
TGTGCCACCAGCAGAGAAGCTTTGGACTACGAGCAGTACTTC
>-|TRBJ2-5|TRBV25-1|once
CASREGQETQYF
TGTGCCAGCAGGGAGGGCCAAGAGACCCAGTACTTC
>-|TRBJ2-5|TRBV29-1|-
CSVETSSETQYF
TGCAGCGTTGAAACTAGCTCTGAGACCCAGTACTTC
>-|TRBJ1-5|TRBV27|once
CASSFSYGSQPQHF
TGTGCCAGCAGTTTCTCATACGGTTCTCAGCCCCAGCATTTT
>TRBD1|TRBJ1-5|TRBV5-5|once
CASSFLGQGFGSNQPQHF
TGTGCCAGCAGCTTCCTGGGACAGGGGTTTGGGAGCAATCAGCCCCAGCATTTT
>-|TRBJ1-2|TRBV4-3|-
CASSQGRAGYTF
TGCGCCAGCAGCCAGGGTAGGGCCGGCTACACCTTC
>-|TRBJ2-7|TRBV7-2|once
CASQRTVGSSYEQYF
TGTGCCAGCCAACGTACCGTTGGCAGCTCATATGAGCAGTACTTC
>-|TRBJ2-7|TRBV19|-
CASSIAGGGARLYEQYF
TGTGCCAGTAGTATAGCCGGCGGAGGGGCGAGACTCTACGAGCAGTACTTC
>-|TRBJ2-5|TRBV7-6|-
CASSPTGTRETQYF
TGTGCCAGCAGCCCTACAGGGACCCGAGAGACCCAGTACTTC
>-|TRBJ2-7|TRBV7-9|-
CASSFAGARDQQYF
TGTGCCAGCAGCTTTGCGGGGGCGCGGGACCAGCAGTACTTC